One T cell receptor (beta chain) is described in this entry. Germline-derived CDR1 and CDR2 are SGHNT and YYREEE (reference sequence). The CDR3 has 14 amino acids. The V end was cut by 4 bases, the J end by 8 bases, with 16 bases between. TCRdb itself ran the 5' RACE reads through MiXCR, one entry per CDR3 protein. The data show approximately 12,000 distinct CDR3 sequences, more than 40% seen once. The sequence came from a female donor with breast cancer. The chain recombines TRBV5-4 with TRBJ2-1; D is possibly TRBD2 (6 bases). Sequencing used tumor-infiltrating naive CD4+ T cells sorted from the breast tumor. Documented subset: naive CD4+ T cells, CD4+CD45RA+CD25-. CDR3 DNA: TGTGCCAGCAGCCCTAAGACTAGTTTCGATGAGCAGTTCTTC. Protein: CASSPKTSFDEQFF. Filled out from reference TRBV5-4 and TRBJ2-1, the complete variable domain reads ETGVTQSPTHLIKTRGQQVTLRCSSQSGHNTVSWYQQALGQGPQFIFQYYREEENGRGNFPPRFSGLQFPNYSSELNVNALELDDSALYLCASSPKTSFDEQFFGPGTRLTVL.